The 21 T cell receptor beta chains in this list originate from one sample, sequenced in a study of blood T cell repertoires in COVID-19. Assay used: immunoSEQ multiplex PCR; TCRdb lists only in-frame clones, some missing. This sample has 280,000 or so clones, with approximately 91% found just once. The sequencing sample was made of peripheral blood. The receptors were sampled from an older woman with acute or convalescent COVID-19.

This sequence joins TRBV9 and TRBJ2-1; tentative D call: TRBD2 (6 bases). Trimming stripped 3 bases from V and 6 bases from J, with 10 bases between. The CDR3 covers 13 residues. Germline CDR1 is SGDLS and CDR2 is YYNGEE. CDR3 protein: CASSGPGGNEQFF. The CDR3 DNA is TGTGCCAGCAGCGGACCCGGGGGCAATGAGCAGTTCTTC.

The chain recombines TRBV2 with TRBJ1-5; no reliable D call. The ends were cut back, 2 bases at V and 2 bases at J, with 7 bases in the middle. Germline V gene lookup returns CDR1 SNHLY and CDR2 FYNNEI. The CDR3 extends over 14 amino acids. CDR3 residues: CASSEMSGNQPQHF. CDR3 nucleotides: TGTGCCAGCAGTGAAATGAGTGGCAATCAGCCCCAGCATTTT.

This chain connects TRBV18 to TRBJ2-7, with D uncertain. Germline loops: CDR1 KGHSH, CDR2 LQKENI. The CDR3 has 13 residues. With 3 bases removed from V and 3 bases from J, the gap between germline ends came to 9 bases. CDR3 nucleotide sequence: TGTGCCAGCTCACCTCACACCGACTACGAGCAGTACTTC. Translating it yields CASSPHTDYEQYF.

There are a few counts of this clone. The rearrangement links TRBV27 to TRBJ1-5; 7 bases map to TRBD1. Germline V gene lookup returns CDR1 MNHEY and CDR2 SMNVEV (reference sequence). The CDR3 extends over 16 amino acids. V gave up 5 bases and J gave up 2 bases; unmatched junction bases: 9. Written as DNA, the CDR3 is TGTGCCAGCAGTCAGGCAGGGGGTTTAGGCAATCAGCCCCAGCATTTT. Its protein product is CASSQAGGLGNQPQHF.

The sample holds a few counts of this clone. CDR3 coding DNA: TGTGCCTGGTCCCGGGACAGCTATGGCTACACCTTC. Translated: CAWSRDSYGYTF. This chain uses TRBV30 with TRBJ1-2, with TRBD1 identical over 7 bases. The CDR3 sequence is 12 residues long. V was clipped by 5 bases and J by 4 bases; unmatched bases: 4. CDR1 and CDR2 (germline): GTSNPN, SVGIG (reference sequence).

This chain uses TRBV28 with TRBJ2-7, with D possibly TRBD1 on 5 matching bases. CDR3 size: 16 residues. The germline V and J ends were trimmed by 5 bases and 2 bases, with 19 bases remaining between them. Germline assignment: CDR1 MDHEN and CDR2 SYDVKM. CDR3 sequence (DNA): TGTGCCAGCAGTCAGTACAGGCTATTTGGGGCCTACGAGCAGTACTTC. This codes for CASSQYRLFGAYEQYF.

The chain carries TRBV28 and TRBJ1-1; D gene ambiguous. This CDR3 has 15 amino acids. CDR1 is MDHEN, CDR2 SYDVKM, per germline. Deletions cut 6 bases from V and 6 bases from J, with 20 bases between. CDR3 nucleotides: TGTGCCAGCAGCTCTACCAACTGGGAGGAGTCTGAAGCTTTCTTT. Amino acids: CASSSTNWEESEAFF.

This sequence joins TRBV19 and TRBJ2-7; 8 bases map to TRBD2. This CDR3 is 16 amino acids long. Germline CDR1 LNHDA, CDR2 SQIVND (reference sequence). With 7 bases clipped from V and 1 base from J, the junction kept 12 bases outside the gene matches. The CDR3 sequence: CASKVGAGGTSYEQYF. CDR3 DNA: TGTGCCAGTAAAGTGGGCGCGGGAGGTACTTCCTACGAGCAGTACTTC.

This chain links TRBV7-2 with TRBJ1-5; the D is unclear. The CDR3 length is 13 residues. The germline CDR1 and CDR2 sequences are SGHTA and FQGNSA. V lost 5 bases and J lost 4, with 9 bases in between. The CDR3 DNA reads as TGTGCCAGCAGCAGACGGACTAATCAGCCCCAGCATTTT. This codes for CASSRRTNQPQHF.

J is TRBJ2-7 and V is TRBV6-6, with TRBD2 matching over 8 bases. This CDR3 has 14 amino acids. V dropped 8 bases and J dropped 2; count of bases not matched to a gene: 8. Germline CDR1 reads MNHNY; CDR2 reads SVGAGI (reference sequence). The CDR3 sequence: CASLVAGRPYEQYF. CDR3 coding DNA: TGTGCCAGCTTGGTAGCGGGAAGGCCCTACGAGCAGTACTTC.

The V call is TRBV14, the J call TRBJ2-5; D is perhaps TRBD2 (8 bases). Germline values: CDR1 SGHDN, CDR2 FVKESK. The CDR3 runs to 15 residues. Trimming left V 4 bases short and J 4 bases short, with 16 bases between. The CDR3 reads CASSPGGSGGETQYF. Here the CDR3 DNA reads TGTGCCAGCAGCCCAGGGGGAAGCGGGGGAGAGACCCAGTACTTC. Full variable domain (outside the CDR3, taken from reference TRBV14 and TRBJ2-5): EAGVTQFPSHSVIEKGQTVTLRCDPISGHDNLYWYRRVMGKEIKFLLHFVKESKQDESGMPNNRFLAERTGGTYSTLKVQPAELEDSGVYFCASSPGGSGGETQYFGPGTRLLVL.

The V call is TRBV7-3, the J call TRBJ2-2; 7 bases fit TRBD2. Losses at the gene ends were 2 bases for V and 4 bases for J; bases not matched to a gene: 4. CDR1 SGHTA and CDR2 FQGTGA come from the germline V gene. This CDR3 spans 15 amino acids. The CDR3 spells CASSLVAGVTGELFF. CDR3 nucleotides: TGTGCCAGCAGCTTAGTGGCGGGGGTCACCGGGGAGCTGTTTTTT.

Only one count was recorded for this clone. V is TRBV5-4 and J is TRBJ2-2; TRBD2 matches at 13 bases. The CDR3 consists of 16 residues. CDR1 SGHNT and CDR2 YYREEE come from the germline V gene (reference sequence). V was clipped by 4 bases and J by 6 bases; unmatched bases: 6. The CDR3 sequence is CASSPTSGGASGELFF. Here the CDR3 DNA reads TGTGCCAGCAGCCCTACTAGCGGGGGGGCCTCCGGGGAGCTGTTTTTT.

The chain joins TRBV2 to TRBJ2-2; 8 nucleotides line up with TRBD1. The CDR3 sequence is 14 residues long. V shed 6 bases and J 5 bases; nucleotides not matched to a gene: 5. Looked up from germline, CDR1 is SNHLY and CDR2 is FYNNEI. This chain's CDR3 is CASRSTGDTGELFF. Written as DNA, the CDR3 is TGTGCCAGCAGGTCGACAGGGGATACCGGGGAGCTGTTTTTT.

This clone appeared once. The J gene is TRBJ2-3, the V gene TRBV6-5, with TRBD2 matching over 9 bases. The CDR3 contains 15 residues. Germline CDR1 reads MNHEY; CDR2 reads SVGAGI. V lost 7 bases to trimming and J lost 2 bases; unmatched junction nucleotides: 7. This CDR3 is CASTSVAGVTDTQYF. CDR3 nucleotides: TGTGCCAGCACCTCCGTAGCGGGGGTCACAGATACGCAGTATTTT.

This chain joins TRBV5-1 and TRBJ1-2; D call uncertain. CDR1 SGHRS and CDR2 YFSETQ come from the germline V gene. V lost 0 bases and J 8 bases, leaving 8 bases between the germline ends. The CDR3 runs 12 residues. The CDR3 nucleotides are TGCGCCAGCAGCTTGGGCGCTAGGGGCTACACCTTC. This gives the protein CASSLGARGYTF. Variable domain in full (rest from reference TRBV5-1 and TRBJ1-2): KAGVTQTPRYLIKTRGQQVTLSCSPISGHRSVSWYQQTPGQGLQFLFEYFSETQRNKGNFPGRFSGRQFSNSRSEMNVSTLELGDSALYLCASSLGARGYTFGSGTRLTVV.

This clone has just a few counts. The V call is TRBV19, the J call TRBJ1-5, with D perhaps matching TRBD1 (5 bases). The germline gives CDR1 LNHDA, CDR2 SQIVND (reference sequence). V dropped 2 bases and J dropped 2 bases, with 7 bases sitting between them. The CDR3 length is 14 residues. The CDR3 sequence: CASSISTGNQPQHF. The DNA for the CDR3 is TGTGCCAGTAGTATATCGACAGGCAATCAGCCCCAGCATTTT.

The rearrangement links TRBV5-1 to TRBJ1-6; 11 bases line up with TRBD1. J lost 9 bases, V lost 7 bases, and 9 bases had no gene match. CDR1 is SGHRS, CDR2 YFSETQ, per germline. The CDR3 consists of 15 residues. In DNA, the CDR3 is TGCGCCAGCCAGAAGCGGACAGGGGGCTCTTCACCCCTCCACTTT. The encoded protein is CASQKRTGGSSPLHF. The entire variable domain, with the rest obtained from reference TRBV5-1 and TRBJ1-6, is as follows: KAGVTQTPRYLIKTRGQQVTLSCSPISGHRSVSWYQQTPGQGLQFLFEYFSETQRNKGNFPGRFSGRQFSNSRSEMNVSTLELGDSALYLCASQKRTGGSSPLHFGNGTRLTVT.

The rearrangement joins TRBV5-1 to TRBJ1-1; D remains ambiguous. V was pared by 4 bases and J by 2 bases, with 9 bases between. The CDR3 runs 13 residues. Germline values: CDR1 SGHRS, CDR2 YFSETQ. The CDR3: CASSADTNTEAFF. The CDR3 DNA follows: TGCGCCAGCAGCGCAGACACTAACACTGAAGCTTTCTTT.

The chain uses TRBV4-2 and TRBJ1-3, with D perhaps matching TRBD1 (6 bases). The V gene's germline CDR1 is LGHNA and CDR2 YNFKEQ. V lost 0 bases to trimming and J lost 0 bases, with 9 bases between them. The CDR3 contains 16 residues. The CDR3 sequence: CASSQDQGTSGNTIYF. The CDR3 DNA follows: TGTGCCAGCAGCCAAGATCAGGGGACCTCTGGAAACACCATATATTTT.

This sequence joins TRBV7-2 and TRBJ2-1, with TRBD1 matching 9 bases. CDR1 is SGHTA, CDR2 FQGNSA, per germline. The CDR3 has 16 residues. With 5 bases clipped from V and 2 bases from J, the junction kept 7 bases outside the gene matches. CDR3 in DNA: TGTGCCAGCAGCCCCCTGGACAGGGGAACCTACAATGAGCAGTTCTTC. Translated, it gives CASSPLDRGTYNEQFF.